This T cell receptor beta chain came from a study of read filtering for tumor transcriptome and immune sequencing. The CDR3 length is 15 residues. V was trimmed by 5 bases and J by 3 bases, leaving 13 bases between them. The germline gives CDR1 MNHEY, CDR2 SMNVEV (reference sequence). This clonotype was found many times. This library used 300 to 500 ng RNA and molecular barcoded adaptors spanning alpha/delta and beta/gamma chains. TCRdb reprocessed the reads with MiXCR, giving one entry per CDR3 protein. Here the sample spans more than 35,000 distinct CDR3 sequences, around 15% being singletons. This TCR was sampled from a donor aged 40 or older with multiple myeloma. The sequencing input was a population of CD138-negative cells sorted from bone marrow. The chain employs TRBV27 and TRBJ2-2; D remains ambiguous. DNA of the CDR3: TGTGCCAGCAGTCCTCTTATACCGGACACCGGGGAGCTGTTTTTT. This translates into CASSPLIPDTGELFF.